This T cell receptor beta chain was sequenced in a study of T cell responses to AZD1222 COVID-19 vaccine. The CDR3 has 12 residues. The V end was cut by 1 base, the J end by 8 bases, with 9 bases between. Germline CDR1 and CDR2: SGHNT and YYREEE (reference sequence). Notes on this clone: The antigen is not known.

Assay used: immunoSEQ multiplex PCR; TCRdb lists only in-frame clones, some missing. The sample contains about 110,000 clones, more than 70% of which appear only once. General observations from the study: Just a handful of AZD1222 recipients were seropositive at baseline. Vaccine-associated CD4 TCRs spanned spike, dominant at 160-218 and 743-854.

The chain uses TRBV5-4 and TRBJ1-2; D gene ambiguous. The sample was peripheral blood, taken on day 0 of AZD1222 vaccination. This clonotype was obtained from an adult in good health. CDR3 region: CASSLPTTGYTF. The CDR3 DNA sequence: TGTGCCAGCAGCTTGCCCACTACCGGCTACACCTTC. Drawing the rest from reference TRBV5-4 and TRBJ1-2, the complete variable domain is ETGVTQSPTHLIKTRGQQVTLRCSSQSGHNTVSWYQQALGQGPQFIFQYYREEENGRGNFPPRFSGLQFPNYSSELNVNALELDDSALYLCASSLPTTGYTFGSGTRLTVV.